These 25 T cell receptor beta chains were all obtained from the same sample, sequenced in a study of blood T cells in healthy people across ages. The use of a sample-barcoded 5' primer and a J-beta primer mix characterized a second PCR of about 7 to 12 cycles. TCRdb called the 5' RACE reads again in MiXCR, with one record for every CDR3 protein. The sample lists some 1.5 million distinct CDR3 sequences; approximately 43% were seen once. Source material: blood. The receptors derive from a woman in her late teens or twenties in good health.

This clonotype was seen a few times. A single base separates this from a much larger clone, so it may be a read error. The rearrangement links TRBV6-2 or TRBV6-3 to TRBJ1-2; D gene unclear. V lost 4 bases and J 4 bases, leaving 7 bases between the germline ends. Looked up from germline, CDR1 is MNHEY and CDR2 is SVGEGT. The CDR3 has 12 amino acids. The CDR3 protein is CASSWNSYGYTF. In nucleotides, the CDR3 is TGTGCCAGCAGTTGGAACAGCTATGGCTACACCTTC.

In its sample, this clonotype was seen a few times. V and J are TRBV6-5 and TRBJ2-1; no clear D. The assigned J gene may be wrong: the sequence end matches TRBJ2-7 better. The germline V gene has CDR1 MNHEY and CDR2 SVGAGI. The CDR3 length is 15 residues. This CDR3 is CASSYSRSSYNEQYF. The CDR3 nucleotides are TGTGCCAGCAGTTACTCGCGGAGCTCCTACAATGAGCAGTACTTC.

This clonotype has only a few counts. The chain has TRBV11-2 and TRBJ2-1; D uncertain. The CDR3 sequence is 14 residues long. The V end lost 0 bases, the J end lost 3 bases, and 6 bases lay between the germline ends. Germline CDR1 SGHAT, CDR2 FQNNGV. The CDR3 sequence: CASSLEKFYNEQFF. The CDR3 DNA sequence: TGTGCCAGCAGCTTAGAAAAATTCTACAATGAGCAGTTCTTC.

The gene calls are TRBV7-9 and TRBJ2-1; unclear D gene. Trimming left V 5 bases short and J 6 bases short, with 8 bases between. Germline CDR1 is SEHNR and CDR2 is FQNEAQ (reference sequence). This CDR3 comprises 12 residues. The CDR3 sequence: CASSPDPNEQFF. The DNA of the CDR3 is TGTGCCAGCAGCCCAGACCCCAATGAGCAGTTCTTC.

This clonotype has only a few counts. CDR3 region: CASSTEGLDSYEQYF. CDR3 DNA: TGTGCCAGCAGTACGGAGGGGCTGGACTCCTACGAGCAGTACTTC. The chain uses TRBV9 and TRBJ2-7; a possible D gene is TRBD2 (6 bases). The CDR3 length is 15 residues. V gave up 5 bases and J gave up 0 bases, with 15 bases separating them. Germline-derived CDR1 and CDR2 are SGDLS and YYNGEE.

This clonotype was recorded a few times. V gene TRBV5-1 combines with J gene TRBJ2-3; D gene unclear. Trimming removed 1 base at V and 0 bases at J, with 12 bases between. The CDR3 sequence is 16 residues long. From germline, CDR1 is SGHRS and CDR2 YFSETQ. The CDR3 DNA reads as TGCGCCAGCAGCTTGTATGAGGCCACTAGCACAGATACGCAGTATTTT. Translating it yields CASSLYEATSTDTQYF.

The chain uses TRBV29-1 and TRBJ2-1; TRBD2 aligns across 7 bases. The V segment lost 5 bases and the J segment 8 bases; nucleotides outside the gene matches: 12. CDR1 and CDR2 (germline): SQVTM, ANQGSEA. The CDR3 runs 14 residues. The CDR3 sequence: CSVRSGGPLDEQFF. The CDR3 nucleotides are TGCAGCGTTCGGTCGGGAGGTCCTTTAGATGAGCAGTTCTTC.

This sequence joins TRBV6-5 and TRBJ1-4; TRBD1 matches at 8 bases. The V segment lost 4 bases and the J segment 10 bases; nucleotides outside the gene matches: 8. The CDR3 totals 14 residues. Germline assignment: CDR1 MNHEY and CDR2 SVGAGI. CDR3 residues: CASSSRGREGKLFF. CDR3 nucleotides: TGTGCCAGCAGTTCCAGGGGGCGCGAGGGAAAACTGTTTTTT.

V is TRBV5-6 and J is TRBJ1-1; perhaps TRBD1 as D (6 bases). Trimming took 0 bases from V and 3 from J, leaving 12 bases between them. Germline CDR1 reads SGHDT; CDR2 reads YYEEEE. CDR3 length equals 15 residues. The CDR3 nucleotides are TGTGCCAGCAGCTTGGAGGGGGGCCGGGACACTGAAGCTTTCTTT. Its translation is CASSLEGGRDTEAFF.

The chain has TRBV20-1 and TRBJ2-5, with 13 bases aligning to TRBD2. Germline CDR1 DFQATT, CDR2 SNEGSKA (reference sequence). This CDR3 comprises 16 residues. V was clipped by 2 bases and J by 11 bases; unmatched bases: 14. CDR3: CSARIGLAGVHNEQYF. CDR3 bases: TGCAGTGCTAGAATAGGACTAGCGGGAGTCCACAATGAGCAGTACTTC.

V usage is TRBV7-2 and J usage is TRBJ1-2; no firm D call. Trimming cost V 4 bases and J 3 bases, with 12 bases left between them. Germline V gene sequence: CDR1 SGHTA, CDR2 FQGNSA. CDR3 length equals 14 residues. The CDR3 coding sequence is TGTGCCAGCAGCTCTCGCAGAAACTACTATGGCTACACCTTC. Its translation is CASSSRRNYYGYTF.

In DNA, the CDR3 is TGTGCCAGCAGTTTCTGGGCGGGAGACACAGATACGCAGTATTTT. Its translation: CASSFWAGDTDTQYF. This chain connects TRBV27 to TRBJ2-3; 7 bases match TRBD2. The germline V gene has CDR1 MNHEY and CDR2 SMNVEV (reference sequence). V dropped 3 bases and J dropped 2; count of bases not matched to a gene: 5. The CDR3 spans 15 residues.

This clonotype has a handful of counts. The chain recombines TRBV24-1 with TRBJ2-1, with TRBD2 identical over 9 bases. This CDR3 comprises 16 residues. Germline trimming cut 5 bases from V and 4 bases from J; bases unmatched to any gene: 8. CDR1 is KGHDR, CDR2 SFDVKD, per germline. CDR3 sequence: CATSAGTSTSYNEQFF. CDR3 nucleotide sequence: TGTGCCACCAGTGCCGGGACTAGCACCTCATACAATGAGCAGTTCTTC.

This clonotype was counted between two and nine times. The chain employs TRBV6-2 or TRBV6-3 and TRBJ2-5, with D possibly being TRBD1 (6 bases). The CDR3 is made up of 14 amino acids. Looked up from germline, CDR1 is MNHEY and CDR2 is SVGEGT. The V gene lost 7 bases and the J gene lost 2 bases, with 14 bases spanning the gap. CDR3 nucleotides: TGTGCCAGCACCTTACGAGGACAGCAAGAGACCCAGTACTTC. As protein: CASTLRGQQETQYF.

J is TRBJ1-1 and V is TRBV7-9; D possibly corresponds to TRBD1 (5 bases). V shed 2 bases and J shed 6 bases, with 16 bases lying between them. The length of the CDR3 is 15 residues. In germline, CDR1 is SEHNR, CDR2 FQNEAQ (reference sequence). The CDR3 region has the DNA TGTGCCAGCAGCTTACTTGCCGGGGCTGGGGCTGAAGCTTTCTTT. Protein: CASSLLAGAGAEAFF.

As for this clonotype: Compared with germline, one end of the junction differs, possibly owing to a read error. V is TRBV13 and J is TRBJ2-7; D unclear. The CDR3 extends over 14 amino acids. From germline, CDR1 is PRHDT and CDR2 FYEKMQ (reference sequence). CDR3 in amino acids: CASRITPRSHERYF. As DNA, the CDR3 is TGTGCCAGCAGAATAACGCCTAGGAGCCACGAGCGGTACTTC.

The chain employs TRBV7-9 and TRBJ2-1; D is possibly TRBD2 (6 bases). The J call is in doubt because the DNA end fits TRBJ2-7 better. The germline V gene has CDR1 SEHNR and CDR2 FQNEAQ (reference sequence). The CDR3 consists of 13 residues. The DNA of the CDR3 is TGTGCCAGCAGCCGCCTCCTGGCGGGAGAGCAGTACTTC. This encodes CASSRLLAGEQYF.

The chain employs TRBV6-6 and TRBJ1-5; 7 bases align to TRBD1. Germline CDR1 MNHNY, CDR2 SVGAGI (reference sequence). The CDR3 is 13 amino acids. J was trimmed by 5 bases and V by 8 bases; bases with no gene match: 6. DNA of the CDR3: TGTGCCAGCGCTCAGGGGGAGGATCAGCCCCAGCATTTT. Its translation: CASAQGEDQPQHF.

This clonotype was recorded a few times. This rearrangement joins TRBV5-6 to TRBJ2-4, with D tentatively TRBD2 (6 bases). Matching the DNA end better, TRBJ2-7 makes the J call doubtful. The CDR3 spans 14 residues. Germline V gene data show CDR1 as SGHDT and CDR2 as YYEEEE. The CDR3 bases are TGTGCCAGCGTTAATCGACTAGTTCTCTACGAGCAGTACTTC. Translation: CASVNRLVLYEQYF.

J is TRBJ2-1 and V is TRBV20-1, with 9 bases matching TRBD2. The V gene end was trimmed by 7 bases and the J gene end by 7 bases; junction bases not matched to a gene: 8. This CDR3 has 13 amino acids. The germline V gene has CDR1 DFQATT and CDR2 SNEGSKA (reference sequence). Here the CDR3 DNA reads TGCAGTGTCATAGCGGGAGCGCAAAATGAGCAGTTCTTC. It translates to CSVIAGAQNEQFF.

The sample holds a few counts of this clonotype. V is TRBV15 and J is TRBJ2-7, with 7 bases fitting TRBD1. V lost 3 bases, J lost 1 base, and 3 bases stayed unmatched. The CDR3 extends over 14 amino acids. CDR1 LNHNV and CDR2 YYDKDF come from the germline V gene (reference sequence). DNA of the CDR3: TGTGCCACCAGCAGGACAGGGATATCCTACGAGCAGTACTTC. As protein: CATSRTGISYEQYF.

The chain employs TRBV5-1 and TRBJ2-1; 8 nucleotides line up with TRBD1. V was pared by 0 bases and J by 4 bases, with 6 bases of the junction left unmatched. This CDR3 is built from 16 residues. Germline-derived CDR1 and CDR2 are SGHRS and YFSETQ. CDR3: CASSLVVGTGYNEQFF. CDR3 in DNA: TGCGCCAGCAGCTTGGTTGTGGGGACAGGATACAATGAGCAGTTCTTC.

The chain joins TRBV7-3 to TRBJ2-2; D is possibly TRBD1 (5 bases). Germline V gives CDR1 SGHTA, CDR2 FQGTGA. The CDR3 runs to 16 residues. Deletions cut 0 bases from V and 1 base from J, with 9 bases between. The CDR3 sequence is CASSLTGAGNTGELFF. CDR3 nucleotide sequence: TGTGCCAGCAGCTTAACTGGGGCCGGGAACACCGGGGAGCTGTTTTTT.

In this sample, this clonotype turned up a few times. The CDR3 sequence: CATSVKIGAQETQYF. The CDR3 DNA reads TGTGCCACCAGTGTTAAAATCGGGGCCCAAGAGACCCAGTACTTC. The chain carries TRBV24-1 and TRBJ2-5, with D perhaps being TRBD1 or TRBD2 (5 bases each). V was clipped by 5 bases and J by 1 base, with 13 bases between them. The CDR3 runs 15 residues. CDR1 is KGHDR, CDR2 SFDVKD, per germline.

The chain employs TRBV5-5 and TRBJ1-1, with TRBD1 as a possible D gene (6 bases). CDR1 is SGHKS, CDR2 YYEKEE, per germline (reference sequence). V lost 5 bases to trimming and J lost 3 bases, with 17 bases between them. The CDR3 totals 15 residues. CDR3 bases: TGTGCCAGCAGGCTTACAAAACAGGGAGACACTGAAGCTTTCTTT. Translating gives CASRLTKQGDTEAFF.